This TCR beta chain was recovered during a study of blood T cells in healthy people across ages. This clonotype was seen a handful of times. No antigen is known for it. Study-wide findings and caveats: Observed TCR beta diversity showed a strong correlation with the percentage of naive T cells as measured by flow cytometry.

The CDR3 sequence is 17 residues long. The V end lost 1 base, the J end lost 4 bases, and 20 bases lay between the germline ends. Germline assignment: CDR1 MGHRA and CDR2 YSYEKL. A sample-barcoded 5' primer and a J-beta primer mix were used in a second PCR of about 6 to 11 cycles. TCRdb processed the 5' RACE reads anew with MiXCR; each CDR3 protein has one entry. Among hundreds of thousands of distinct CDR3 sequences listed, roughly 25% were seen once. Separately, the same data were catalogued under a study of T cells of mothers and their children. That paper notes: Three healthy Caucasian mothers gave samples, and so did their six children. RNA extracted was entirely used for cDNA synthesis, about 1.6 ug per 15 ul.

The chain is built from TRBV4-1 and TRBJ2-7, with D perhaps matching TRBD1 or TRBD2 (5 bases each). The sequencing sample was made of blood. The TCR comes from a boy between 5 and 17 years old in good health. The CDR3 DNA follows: TGCGCCAGCAGCCAAGTGGGCGGACAAGGAGGACCTTACGAGCAGTACTTC. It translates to CASSQVGGQGGPYEQYF.